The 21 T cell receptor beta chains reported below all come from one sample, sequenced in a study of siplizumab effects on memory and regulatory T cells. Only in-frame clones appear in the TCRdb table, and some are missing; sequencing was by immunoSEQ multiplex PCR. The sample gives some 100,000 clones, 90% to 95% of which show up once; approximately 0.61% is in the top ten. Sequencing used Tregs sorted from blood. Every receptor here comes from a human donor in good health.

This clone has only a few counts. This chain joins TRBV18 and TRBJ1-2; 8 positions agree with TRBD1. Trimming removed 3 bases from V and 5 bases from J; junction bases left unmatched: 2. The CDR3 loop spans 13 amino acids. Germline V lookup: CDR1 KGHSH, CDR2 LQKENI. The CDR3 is CASSPGQGYGYTF. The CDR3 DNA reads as TGTGCCAGCTCACCTGGACAGGGTTATGGCTACACCTTC. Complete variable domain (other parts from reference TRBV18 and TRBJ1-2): NAGVMQNPRHLVRRRGQEARLRCSPMKGHSHVYWYRQLPEEGLKFMVYLQKENIIDESGMPKERFSAEFPKEGPSILRIQQVVRGDSAAYFCASSPGQGYGYTFGSGTRLTVV.

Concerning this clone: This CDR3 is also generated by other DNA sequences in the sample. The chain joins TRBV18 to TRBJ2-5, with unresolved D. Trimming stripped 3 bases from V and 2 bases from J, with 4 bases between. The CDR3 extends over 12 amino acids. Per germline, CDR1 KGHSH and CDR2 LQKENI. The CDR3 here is CASSPLQETQYF. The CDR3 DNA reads TGTGCCAGCTCACCCTTACAAGAGACCCAGTACTTC.

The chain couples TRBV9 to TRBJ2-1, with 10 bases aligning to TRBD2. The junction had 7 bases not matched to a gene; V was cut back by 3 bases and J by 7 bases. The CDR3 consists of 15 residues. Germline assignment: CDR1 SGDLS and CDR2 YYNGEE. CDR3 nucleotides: TGTGCCAGCAGCGCATTAGCGGGAGGTAGAAATGAGCAGTTCTTC. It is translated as CASSALAGGRNEQFF. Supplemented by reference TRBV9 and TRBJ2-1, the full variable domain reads DSGVTQTPKHLITATGQRVTLRCSPRSGDLSVYWYQQSLDQGLQFLIQYYNGEERAKGNILERFSAQQFPDLHSELNLSSLELGDSALYFCASSALAGGRNEQFFGPGTRLTVL.

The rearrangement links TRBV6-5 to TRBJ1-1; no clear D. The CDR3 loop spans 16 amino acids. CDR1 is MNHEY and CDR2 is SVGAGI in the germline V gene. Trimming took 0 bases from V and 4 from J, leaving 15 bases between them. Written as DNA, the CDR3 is TGTGCCAGCAGTTACTCGAAGGGAGGGCGAAGCACTGAAGCTTTCTTT. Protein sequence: CASSYSKGGRSTEAFF.

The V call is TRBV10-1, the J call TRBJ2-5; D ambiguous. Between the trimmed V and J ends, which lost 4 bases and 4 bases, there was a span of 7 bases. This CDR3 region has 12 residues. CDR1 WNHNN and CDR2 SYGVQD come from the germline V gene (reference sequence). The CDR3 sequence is CASSATLETQYF. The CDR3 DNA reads TGCGCCAGCAGTGCGACTCTAGAGACCCAGTACTTC.

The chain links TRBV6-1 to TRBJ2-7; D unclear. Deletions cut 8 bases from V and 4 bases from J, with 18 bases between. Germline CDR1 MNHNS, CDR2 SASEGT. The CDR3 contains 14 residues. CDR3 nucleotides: TGTGCCAGCGTGATGAACTCACCCCCTTACGAGCAGTACTTC. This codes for CASVMNSPPYEQYF.

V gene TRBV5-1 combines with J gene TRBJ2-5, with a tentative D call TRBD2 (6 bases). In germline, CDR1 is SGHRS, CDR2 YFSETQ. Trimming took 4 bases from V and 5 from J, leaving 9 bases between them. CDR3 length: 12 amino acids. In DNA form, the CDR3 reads TGCGCCAGCAGCGTACGGGGGGAGACCCAGTACTTC. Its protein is CASSVRGETQYF. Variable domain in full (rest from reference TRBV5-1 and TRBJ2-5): KAGVTQTPRYLIKTRGQQVTLSCSPISGHRSVSWYQQTPGQGLQFLFEYFSETQRNKGNFPGRFSGRQFSNSRSEMNVSTLELGDSALYLCASSVRGETQYFGPGTRLLVL.

This CDR3 reads CASSLEAGGTPTYEQYF. CDR3 nucleotide sequence: TGCGCCAGCAGCTTGGAGGCGGGAGGGACCCCCACCTACGAGCAGTACTTC. The V and J genes are TRBV5-1 and TRBJ2-7, with 9 bases that match TRBD2. This CDR3 spans 17 amino acids. The germline CDR1 and CDR2 sequences are SGHRS and YFSETQ. With 0 bases clipped from V and 2 bases from J, the junction kept 9 bases outside the gene matches.

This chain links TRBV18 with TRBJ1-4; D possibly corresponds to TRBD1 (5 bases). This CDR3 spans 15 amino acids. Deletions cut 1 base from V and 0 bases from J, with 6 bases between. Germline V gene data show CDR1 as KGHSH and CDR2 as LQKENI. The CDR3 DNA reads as TGTGCCAGCTCACCACAAGGGGCAACTAATGAAAAACTGTTTTTT. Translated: CASSPQGATNEKLFF. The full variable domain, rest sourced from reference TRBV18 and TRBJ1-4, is NAGVMQNPRHLVRRRGQEARLRCSPMKGHSHVYWYRQLPEEGLKFMVYLQKENIIDESGMPKERFSAEFPKEGPSILRIQQVVRGDSAAYFCASSPQGATNEKLFFGSGTQLSVL.

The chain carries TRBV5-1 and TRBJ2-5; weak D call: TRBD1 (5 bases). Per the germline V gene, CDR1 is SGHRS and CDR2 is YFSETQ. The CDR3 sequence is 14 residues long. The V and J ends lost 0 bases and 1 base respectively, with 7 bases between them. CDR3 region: CASSLGTGQETQYF. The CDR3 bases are TGCGCCAGCAGCTTGGGTACAGGCCAAGAGACCCAGTACTTC.

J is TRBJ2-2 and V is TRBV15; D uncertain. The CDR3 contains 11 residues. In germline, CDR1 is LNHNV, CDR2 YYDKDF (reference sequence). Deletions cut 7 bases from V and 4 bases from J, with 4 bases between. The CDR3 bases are TGTGCCACCACGGGCACCGGGGAGCTGTTTTTT. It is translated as CATTGTGELFF.

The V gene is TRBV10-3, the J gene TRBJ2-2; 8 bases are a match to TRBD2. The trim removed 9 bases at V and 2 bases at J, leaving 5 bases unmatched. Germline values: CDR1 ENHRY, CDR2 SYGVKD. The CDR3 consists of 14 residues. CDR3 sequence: CAMTAGANTGELFF. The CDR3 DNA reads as TGTGCCATGACAGCGGGGGCTAACACCGGGGAGCTGTTTTTT.

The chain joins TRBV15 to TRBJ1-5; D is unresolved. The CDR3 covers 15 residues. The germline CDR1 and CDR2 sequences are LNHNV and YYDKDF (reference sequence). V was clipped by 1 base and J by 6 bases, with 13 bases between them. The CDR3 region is CATSRGDLVTQPQHF. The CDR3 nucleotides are TGTGCCACCAGCAGAGGAGACCTGGTAACTCAGCCCCAGCATTTT.

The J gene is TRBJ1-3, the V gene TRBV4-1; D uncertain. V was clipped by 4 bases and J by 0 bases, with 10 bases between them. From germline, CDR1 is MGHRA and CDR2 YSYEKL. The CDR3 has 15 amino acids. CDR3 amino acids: CASSPGPTSGNTIYF. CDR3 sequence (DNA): TGCGCCAGCAGCCCCGGACCGACCTCTGGAAACACCATATATTTT.

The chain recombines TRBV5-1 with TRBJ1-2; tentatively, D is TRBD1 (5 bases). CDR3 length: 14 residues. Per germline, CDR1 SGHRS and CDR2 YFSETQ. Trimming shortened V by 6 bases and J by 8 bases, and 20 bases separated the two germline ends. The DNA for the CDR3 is TGCGCCAGCACCCTGGACGGGACGGGCGGCGGCTACACCTTC. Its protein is CASTLDGTGGGYTF.

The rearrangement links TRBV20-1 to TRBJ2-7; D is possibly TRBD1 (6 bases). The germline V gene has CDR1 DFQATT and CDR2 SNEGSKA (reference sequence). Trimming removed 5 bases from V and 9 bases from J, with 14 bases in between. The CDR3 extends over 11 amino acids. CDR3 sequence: CSAPHRVAQYF. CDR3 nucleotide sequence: TGCAGTGCTCCGCACAGGGTGGCGCAGTACTTC.

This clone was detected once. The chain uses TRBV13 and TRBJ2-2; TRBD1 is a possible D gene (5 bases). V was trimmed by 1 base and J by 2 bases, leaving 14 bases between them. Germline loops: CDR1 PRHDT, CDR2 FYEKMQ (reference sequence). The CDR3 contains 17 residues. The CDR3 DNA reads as TGTGCCAGCAGCTTAGTTCTGGGGCCCCTCAACACCGGGGAGCTGTTTTTT. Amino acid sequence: CASSLVLGPLNTGELFF.

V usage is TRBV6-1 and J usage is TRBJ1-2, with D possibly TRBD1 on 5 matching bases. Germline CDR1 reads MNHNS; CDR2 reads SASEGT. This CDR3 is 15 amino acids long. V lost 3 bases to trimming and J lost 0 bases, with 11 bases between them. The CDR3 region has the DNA TGTGCCAGCAGTGACGTTCGGGGGACTAACTATGGCTACACCTTC. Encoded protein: CASSDVRGTNYGYTF.

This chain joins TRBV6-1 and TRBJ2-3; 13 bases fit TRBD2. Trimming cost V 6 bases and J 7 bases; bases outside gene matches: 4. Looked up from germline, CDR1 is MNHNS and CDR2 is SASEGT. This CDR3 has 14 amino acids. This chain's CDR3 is CASSRGTSGNTQYF. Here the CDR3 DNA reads TGTGCCAGCAGCAGAGGGACTAGCGGGAATACGCAGTATTTT.

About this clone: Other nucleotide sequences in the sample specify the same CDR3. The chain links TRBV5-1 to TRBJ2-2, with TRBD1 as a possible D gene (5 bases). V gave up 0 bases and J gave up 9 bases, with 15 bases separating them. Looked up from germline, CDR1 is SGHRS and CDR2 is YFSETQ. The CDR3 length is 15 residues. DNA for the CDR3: TGCGCCAGCAGCTTGGTCGCGCAGGGTGATTGGGAGCTGTTTTTT. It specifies CASSLVAQGDWELFF.

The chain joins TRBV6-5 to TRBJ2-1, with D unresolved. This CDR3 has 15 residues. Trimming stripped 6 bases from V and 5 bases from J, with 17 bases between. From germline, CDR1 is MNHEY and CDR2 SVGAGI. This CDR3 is CASRPLARVDNEQFF. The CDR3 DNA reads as TGTGCCAGCAGACCTCTCGCTAGAGTCGACAATGAGCAGTTCTTC.